Detailed here is one T cell receptor (beta chain). The data were obtained in a study of cytomegalovirus exposure and HLA in healthy donors. PCR primers comprised 60 Vbeta and 13 Jbeta primers. In the study's own analysis: It was a later analysis that counted some 80 million unique TCR beta chains, of which some 9.9 million were shared. Profiling relied on immunoSEQ multiplex PCR, and the TCRdb table lists in-frame clones only, not all of them. That table is the source of V, J and clone size, and D and trimming were worked out from the DNA. The profile shows approximately 190,000 clones, roughly 80% of them singletons. Sequencing was performed on PBMCs. This receptor was obtained from a woman aged 18 to 35 in good health and CMV-seronegative.

Here the CDR3 DNA reads TGTGCCAGTAGTATTGGGACTAGTCGTGAGCAGTTCTTC. This codes for CASSIGTSREQFF. The chain is built from TRBV19 and TRBJ2-1, with 8 bases fitting TRBD2. Germline assignment: CDR1 LNHDA and CDR2 SQIVND (reference sequence). This CDR3 spans 13 amino acids. The J segment lost 9 bases and the V segment lost 3 bases, leaving 4 bases of the junction unmatched.